Presented here are 2 T cell receptor beta chains from one specimen sequenced in a study of Ad26.COV2.S vaccination and SARS-CoV-2 variants (TCRdb year 2021). The sample's treatment or condition label is to be understood as: some 20 received Ad26.COV2.S at low or high dose, single or two shots; several received placebo; per-sample allocation not given. Repertoires of vaccine and placebo recipients were sequenced from samples taken on day 63 after the first injection. The library was obtained by the immunoSEQ multiplex PCR assay. In TCRdb, the immuneACCESS table is reduced to in-frame sequences with V and J assigned. These tables do not hold every clone; where another copy was compared, an unresolved V gene accounts for under half, and the others remain unexplained. The table for this sample lists hundreds of thousands of clones; roughly nine tenths of them were counted only once. The leading ten clones occupy about 1.5% of the sample.

The sequenced sample was peripheral blood, obtained in a trial of Ad26.COV2.S vaccine versus placebo. Receptors were obtained from a person between 18 and 65 years old who received the Ad26.COV2.S COVID-19 vaccine or a placebo.

The rearrangement uses TRBV7-2 and TRBJ2-5; D is perhaps TRBD1 (5 bases). There are 13 residues in the CDR3. Germline V gene sequence: CDR1 SGHTA, CDR2 FQGNSA. V was clipped by 5 bases and J by 5 bases, with 12 bases between them. The CDR3 loop reads CASSTGPPETQYF. CDR3 bases: TGTGCCAGCAGCACAGGACCCCCCGAGACCCAGTACTTC. The variable domain in full, with the rest retrieved from reference TRBV7-2 and TRBJ2-5, is GAGVSQSPSNKVTEKGKDVELRCDPISGHTALYWYRQSLGQGLEFLIYFQGNSAPDKSGLPSDRFSAERTGGSVSTLTIQRTQQEDSAVYLCASSTGPPETQYFGPGTRLLVL.

The gene calls are TRBV5-1 and TRBJ2-3; D ambiguous. Per germline, CDR1 SGHRS and CDR2 YFSETQ. Deletions cut 4 bases from V and 0 bases from J, with 12 bases between. The CDR3 runs 15 residues. CDR3 protein: CASSLFLFSTDTQYF. The CDR3 nucleotides read TGCGCCAGCAGCCTTTTTCTGTTTAGCACAGATACGCAGTATTTT.